This passage covers 6 T cell receptor beta chains from one sample sequenced in a study of T-cell reconstitution after alpha-beta-depleted transplantation in children. During its preparation, the TCRbeta library received unique molecular identifiers. Each CDR3 protein gets one entry after TCRdb re-called the PCR reads with MiXCR. The table has roughly 150,000 distinct CDR3 sequences, approximately 12% seen once. Sequences were derived from PBMCs, sampled before TCRalphabeta/CD19-depleted stem cell transplant. Receptors were obtained from a boy younger than 10 with acute myeloid leukemia, due to receive a stem cell transplant.

This clonotype has a count of ten or more. The rearrangement links TRBV27 to TRBJ2-7; TRBD1 might be the D (5 bases). V was cut by 4 bases and J by 7 bases, with 14 bases left in between. The CDR3 runs 13 residues. Germline CDR1 MNHEY, CDR2 SMNVEV (reference sequence). In nucleotides, the CDR3 is TGTGCCAGCAGTTATGGGGCGGCTCTTGAGCAGTACTTC. Protein sequence: CASSYGAALEQYF.

The sample holds many counts of this clonotype. This rearrangement joins TRBV4-1 to TRBJ2-6, with D uncertain. This CDR3 contains 11 residues. The ends were cut back, 3 bases at V and 7 bases at J, with 1 base in the middle. Germline assignment: CDR1 MGHRA and CDR2 YSYEKL. The CDR3 protein is CASSHANVLTF. The CDR3 nucleotides read TGCGCCAGCAGCCACGCCAACGTCCTGACTTTC.

In its sample, this clonotype was seen many times. In DNA, the CDR3 is TGTGCCAGCAGCCCCGGGGGAGGGACTGTCCTGACTTTC. Its translation is CASSPGGGTVLTF. This chain links TRBV7-2 with TRBJ2-6, with 7 nucleotides matching TRBD2. Trimming at V came to 5 bases and at J to 13 bases, leaving 8 bases not matched to a gene. CDR3 length: 13 residues. Per germline, CDR1 SGHTA and CDR2 FQGNSA.

This clonotype was counted at least ten times. V gene TRBV28 combines with J gene TRBJ2-3; TRBD2 agrees at 9 bases. V shed 4 bases and J 0 bases; nucleotides not matched to a gene: 2. This CDR3 spans 15 amino acids. CDR1 and CDR2 from the germline V gene are MDHEN and SYDVKM. CDR3 in amino acids: CASSSSGVSTDTQYF. In DNA, the CDR3 is TGTGCCAGCAGTTCTAGCGGGGTTAGCACAGATACGCAGTATTTT.

CDR3 DNA sequence: TGCGCCAGCACCCCAAGCGGCAGGGGCTTGTACAATGAGCAGTTCTTC. Translating gives CASTPSGRGLYNEQFF. The V gene is TRBV4-1, the J gene TRBJ2-1, with D perhaps TRBD1 (6 bases). The CDR3 loop spans 16 amino acids. The V gene lost 7 bases and the J gene lost 4 bases, with 20 bases spanning the gap. Per germline, CDR1 MGHRA and CDR2 YSYEKL.

Many counts were recorded for this clonotype. The chain uses TRBV20-1 and TRBJ2-1; 8 positions agree with TRBD1. Germline V gene lookup returns CDR1 DFQATT and CDR2 SNEGSKA (reference sequence). Unmatched junction bases numbered 5, after V lost 6 bases and J lost 7 bases. CDR3 length: 12 amino acids. The DNA for the CDR3 is TGCAGTGCGTGGGACAGGTTGAATGAGCAGTTCTTC. Its protein product is CSAWDRLNEQFF.